This is a list of T cell receptor beta chains from one sample in a study of low-dose radiotherapy and immunotherapy resistance in tumors. TCRdb passed the reads through MiXCR, listing each CDR3 protein once. The sample shows tens of thousands of distinct CDR3 sequences, roughly 9% of them seen only once. The specimen comprised PBMCs, sampled before treatment. All receptors come from a male donor with prostate cancer. Both conserved end residues are part of each CDR3. Each record gives: V gene, J gene, CDR3 protein.

>TRBV7-8|TRBJ2-7
CASSTRGTYEQYF
>TRBV7-9|TRBJ2-7
CASSHTGLAARGEQYF
>TRBV20-1|TRBJ1-6
CSASRQGNNSPLHF
>TRBV5-6|TRBJ2-1
CASSGPTGVSYNEQFF
>TRBV28|TRBJ2-7
CASSLGRFYEQYF
>TRBV28|TRBJ2-7
CASSLSSGTSSTEQYF
>TRBV20-1|TRBJ1-2
CSARGRDNYGYTF
>TRBV30|TRBJ2-1
CAQEGGRGNNEQFF
>TRBV7-2|TRBJ2-3
CASSYRPQGAGKDTQYF
>TRBV7-9|TRBJ2-1
CASGLRGSEQFF
>TRBV27|TRBJ2-6
CASRGLGGAGANVLTF
>TRBV5-1|TRBJ2-1
CATKLGVGNEQFF
>TRBV30|TRBJ2-1
CAWRRPRLAANEQFF
>TRBV28|TRBJ2-1
CASSEVGQSESYNEQFF
>TRBV28|TRBJ2-1
CASSFLTTENEQFF
>TRBV20-1|TRBJ2-1
CSAILGSSYNEQFF
>TRBV6-5|TRBJ2-1
CASSYPPSGNSDEQFF
>TRBV20-1|TRBJ2-3
CSARGGEASQYF
>TRBV3-1|TRBJ1-6
CASSHSGVRESPLHF
>TRBV18|TRBJ2-7
CASSPPQPGEQYF